This TCR beta chain derives from a study of cytomegalovirus exposure and HLA in healthy donors. PCR was performed using 60 Vbeta and 13 Jbeta primers. Data came from immunoSEQ multiplex PCR; TCRdb stores just in-frame clones and leaves some out. The sample carries around 84,000 clones, under 80% recorded once. This CDR3 has 13 amino acids. The ends were cut back, 5 bases at V and 4 bases at J, with 8 bases in the middle. Germline loops: CDR1 SGHDN, CDR2 FVKESK. General observations from the study: Among TCR beta chains, those listed as cytomegalovirus-associated numbered fewer than 200.

Turning to this clone: Its target is unknown.

This chain uses TRBV14 with TRBJ2-2; no clear D. This receptor was identified in a human donor in good health. Sequenced material: PBMCs. The CDR3 DNA reads TGTGCCAGCAGCAGCCAAGTCACCGGGGAGCTGTTTTTT. Translated: CASSSQVTGELFF.